These 30 T cell receptor beta chains were sequenced from one sample in a study of monozygotic twins with inflammatory bowel disease (dated by TCRdb to between 2018 and 2021). Libraries were constructed by 5' RACE. The listed sequencing device is Illumina HiSeq 2500. After TCRdb reprocessed the reads, each CDR3 protein sequence was kept as one row, without DNA. This sample's records show around 140,000 distinct CDR3 sequences. The ten largest make up 2.4% of the sample. Sequencing was done on a sample of blood. The receptors derive from a human donor with ulcerative colitis or Crohn's disease, or a healthy co-twin of an affected twin (not recorded which).

The rearrangement uses TRBV28 and TRBJ2-6; TCRdb proposes TRBD1, but this gene call is untestable without DNA. The CDR3 runs to 16 residues. Germline V gene sequence: CDR1 MDHEN, CDR2 SYDVKM. CDR3 residues: CASSSPPGAGANVLTF.

The chain employs TRBV30 and TRBJ1-2. CDR3 length: 14 amino acids. Per germline, CDR1 GTSNPN and CDR2 SVGIG (reference sequence). The CDR3: CAWSVGHRTYGYTF.

This chain's CDR3 is CASSRSGGLLLAKNIQYF. This sequence joins TRBV5-6 and TRBJ2-4; TCRdb designates TRBD1, a call that cannot be tested without DNA. Germline V gene lookup returns CDR1 SGHDT and CDR2 YYEEEE. The CDR3 runs 18 residues.

The chain employs TRBV24-1 and TRBJ2-6; TCRdb gives TRBD1 as the D gene, but with no DNA this cannot be confirmed. The CDR3 loop spans 16 amino acids. Germline CDR1 and CDR2: KGHDR and SFDVKD. The CDR3 region is CATSDGDSPGANVLTF.

The chain carries TRBV6-6 and TRBJ2-3; without DNA, the TCRdb call of TRBD1 cannot be checked. CDR1 is MNHNY, CDR2 SVGAGI, per germline (reference sequence). This CDR3 has 14 residues. This CDR3 reads CASLGGGGTDTQYF.

The rearrangement joins TRBV5-5 to TRBJ2-1; no DNA is available, so the TRBD1 call from TCRdb remains unchecked. The CDR3 runs 15 residues. Germline V gives CDR1 SGHKS, CDR2 YYEKEE (reference sequence). CDR3 sequence reads: CASSWQPGPNNEQFF.

The rearrangement joins TRBV5-6 to TRBJ1-5. CDR1 and CDR2 (germline): SGHDT, YYEEEE. CDR3 size: 15 residues. The CDR3 region is CASSLKGRLNQPQHF.

The chain links TRBV20-1 to TRBJ2-7; with no DNA, the TCRdb D assignment of TRBD1 cannot be verified. The CDR3 loop spans 16 amino acids. Per the germline V gene, CDR1 is DFQATT and CDR2 is SNEGSKA (reference sequence). The CDR3 here is CSASALRGEVGYEQYF.

The rearrangement links TRBV20-1 to TRBJ2-5. CDR1 is DFQATT and CDR2 is SNEGSKA in the germline V gene (reference sequence). The CDR3 runs to 11 residues. The CDR3 sequence: CSARTGETQYF.

The genes are TRBV28 and TRBJ2-1; the TCRdb D gene call, TRBD2, has no DNA to confirm it. In germline, CDR1 is MDHEN, CDR2 SYDVKM. The CDR3 spans 16 residues. CDR3 amino acids: CASSLMGLAPNNEQFF.

The chain couples TRBV7-9 to TRBJ2-5. The germline gives CDR1 SEHNR, CDR2 FQNEAQ (reference sequence). This CDR3 region has 13 residues. The CDR3 spells CASSLRLEETQYF. The entire variable domain, with the rest obtained from reference TRBV7-9 and TRBJ2-5, is as follows: DTGVSQNPRHKITKRGQNVTFRCDPISEHNRLYWYRQTLGQGPEFLTYFQNEAQLEKSRLLSDRFSAERPKGSFSTLEIQRTEQGDSAMYLCASSLRLEETQYFGPGTRLLVL.

The J gene is TRBJ1-5, the V gene TRBV12-5; no DNA is available, so the TRBD1 call from TCRdb remains unchecked. CDR1 is LGHNT, CDR2 FRNRAP, per germline. CDR3 length equals 12 residues. The CDR3 reads CDPGTGNQPQHF.

V gene TRBV2 combines with J gene TRBJ2-7; with no DNA, the TCRdb D assignment of TRBD2 cannot be verified. CDR3 length equals 19 residues. Germline V gives CDR1 SNHLY, CDR2 FYNNEI. CDR3 residues: CASSEGPSSGGDRSYEQYF.

V is TRBV6-1 and J is TRBJ1-1; TCRdb reports TRBD1, a call that lacks DNA to check it against. Germline CDR1 is MNHNS and CDR2 is SASEGT. The CDR3 has 16 residues. The CDR3 region is CASSVWGREMNTEAFF.

The chain recombines TRBV6-1 with TRBJ1-6; TCRdb's assignment of TRBD1 cannot be checked, as there is no DNA. Germline lookup yields CDR1 MNHNS and CDR2 SASEGT. The CDR3 spans 13 residues. The CDR3 region is CASRETEYSPLHF.

The chain employs TRBV20-1 and TRBJ1-5. In germline, CDR1 is DFQATT, CDR2 SNEGSKA (reference sequence). This CDR3 is 16 amino acids long. CDR3 in amino acids: CSARDIPRPIAPPQHF.

J is TRBJ2-3 and V is TRBV5-4; lacking DNA, the TRBD2 call made by TCRdb goes unchecked. The CDR3 loop spans 16 amino acids. The germline V gene has CDR1 SGHNT and CDR2 YYREEE (reference sequence). The CDR3 is CASSLLGTRLTDTQYF.

V gene TRBV5-1 combines with J gene TRBJ2-5; the D gene TCRdb calls, TRBD1, cannot be checked with no DNA. CDR3 length equals 18 residues. Germline-derived CDR1 and CDR2 are SGHRS and YFSETQ. CDR3 protein: CASSLAGGGGDDQETQYF.

This chain joins TRBV20-1 and TRBJ2-3; TCRdb outputs TRBD2, but without DNA this stays unchecked. This CDR3 is built from 13 residues. Germline V gene sequence: CDR1 DFQATT, CDR2 SNEGSKA (reference sequence). The CDR3: CSARLAGPDTQYF.

The gene calls are TRBV9 and TRBJ1-2; the D call of TRBD1 rests on TCRdb alone, since no DNA is present to check it. The CDR3 spans 14 residues. Germline CDR1 reads SGDLS; CDR2 reads YYNGEE. The CDR3 sequence is CASSVEGADYGYTF. The variable domain in full, completed from reference TRBV9 and TRBJ1-2, reads DSGVTQTPKHLITATGQRVTLRCSPRSGDLSVYWYQQSLDQGLQFLIQYYNGEERAKGNILERFSAQQFPDLHSELNLSSLELGDSALYFCASSVEGADYGYTFGSGTRLTVV.

This chain links TRBV5-1 with TRBJ2-4; with no DNA, the TCRdb D assignment of TRBD1 cannot be verified. This CDR3 has 14 amino acids. Germline V CDR1 and CDR2: SGHRS, YFSETQ. CDR3 protein: CASSLNFRGQGFYF.

J is TRBJ1-2 and V is TRBV6-5; TCRdb names TRBD1, which stays unverified in the absence of DNA. Germline CDR1 is MNHEY and CDR2 is SVGAGI. This CDR3 has 14 residues. CDR3 residues: CASSNRGAGYGYTF.

The rearrangement links TRBV10-3 to TRBJ2-5; TCRdb's D gene call, TRBD2, goes unchecked for lack of DNA. This CDR3 has 20 residues. Germline CDR1 and CDR2: ENHRY and SYGVKD. CDR3 in amino acids: CAISRLAGGLSVESQETQYF.

This chain uses TRBV20-1 with TRBJ2-7; TCRdb calls TRBD1, which cannot be checked without DNA. Germline CDR1 and CDR2: DFQATT and SNEGSKA (reference sequence). The CDR3 consists of 16 residues. This CDR3 is CSARDPQRGGGYEQYF.

The chain uses TRBV11-2 and TRBJ2-7; lacking DNA, the TRBD2 call made by TCRdb goes unchecked. The germline V gene has CDR1 SGHAT and CDR2 FQNNGV. The CDR3 extends over 12 amino acids. CDR3 protein: CASSRLAGEQYF.

The V gene is TRBV28, the J gene TRBJ2-5; TCRdb indicates TRBD2, and absent DNA this call remains unverified. This CDR3 is built from 16 residues. CDR1 is MDHEN, CDR2 SYDVKM, per germline. CDR3 residues: CASSNLAGEFQETQYF.

V usage is TRBV29-1 and J usage is TRBJ1-1; no DNA is available, so the TRBD1 call from TCRdb remains unchecked. The CDR3 runs 12 residues. CDR1 and CDR2 (germline): SQVTM, ANQGSEA. This CDR3 reads CSVAEGATEAFF.

The chain uses TRBV28 and TRBJ2-6; TCRdb's D call, TRBD1, is unchecked because there is no DNA. The CDR3 extends over 22 amino acids. CDR1 is MDHEN, CDR2 SYDVKM, per germline. Here the CDR3 reads CASSSVDGLLGDRQHGANVLTF.

The chain employs TRBV10-3 and TRBJ1-2. CDR3 length: 15 residues. The germline gives CDR1 ENHRY, CDR2 SYGVKD. The CDR3 sequence is CAISEQQGSVAGYTF.

This rearrangement joins TRBV24-1 to TRBJ2-1; TCRdb's assignment of TRBD1 cannot be checked, as there is no DNA. Germline V gives CDR1 KGHDR, CDR2 SFDVKD. The CDR3 extends over 16 amino acids. CDR3 region: CATSAAPGVGGNEQFF.